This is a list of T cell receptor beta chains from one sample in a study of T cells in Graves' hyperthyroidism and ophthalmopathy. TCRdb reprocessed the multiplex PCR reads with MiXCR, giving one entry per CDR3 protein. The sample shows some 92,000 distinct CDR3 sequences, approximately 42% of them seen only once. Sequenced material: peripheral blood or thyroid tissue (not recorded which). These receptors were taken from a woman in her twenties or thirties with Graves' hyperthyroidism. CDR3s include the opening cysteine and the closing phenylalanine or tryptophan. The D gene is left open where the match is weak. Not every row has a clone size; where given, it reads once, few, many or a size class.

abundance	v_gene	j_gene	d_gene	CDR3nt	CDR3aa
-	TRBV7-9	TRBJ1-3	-	TGTGCCAGCAGCCGGACTGCACAAGGAAACACCATATATTTT	CASSRTAQGNTIYF
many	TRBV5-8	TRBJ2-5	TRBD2	TGTGCCAGCAGCTTGGCGGGACTAGCGGAACCCCAAGAGACCCAGTACTTC	CASSLAGLAEPQETQYF
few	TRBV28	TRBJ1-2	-	TGTGCCAGCAGTTTTGTTCGACGGTACTATGGCTACACCTTC	CASSFVRRYYGYTF
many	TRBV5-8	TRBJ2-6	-	TGTGCCAGCAGCCGAGTCCTCGTCGGCTCTGGGGCCAACGTCCTGACTTTC	CASSRVLVGSGANVLTF
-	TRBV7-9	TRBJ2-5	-	TGTGCCAGCAGCTCGCCGGCCCGGGGGCCCCAGTACTTC	CASSSPARGPQYF
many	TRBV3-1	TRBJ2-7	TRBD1	TGTGCCAGCAGCCAGGGACAGGGGCTCTACGAGCAGTACTTC	CASSQGQGLYEQYF
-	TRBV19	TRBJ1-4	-	TGTGCCAGTAGCTCGCTCGCACGGGAAAAACTGTTTTTT	CASSSLAREKLFF
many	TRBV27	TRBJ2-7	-	TGTGCCAGCAGTTTATTGGGGGCACCGATCTACGAGCAGTACTTC	CASSLLGAPIYEQYF
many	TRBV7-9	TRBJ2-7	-	TGTGCCAGCAGCCGAGGAGGGGACGGGCAGTACTTC	CASSRGGDGQYF
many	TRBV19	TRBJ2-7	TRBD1	TGTGCCAGTAGTATAGCCCAGGGGGACACTTTGGAGCAGTACTTC	CASSIAQGDTLEQYF
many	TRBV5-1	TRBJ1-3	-	TGCGCCAGCAGCCCGGGACGGGGTGAATCTGGAAACACCATATATTTT	CASSPGRGESGNTIYF
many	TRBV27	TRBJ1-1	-	TGTGCCAGCCTACAGGGAGGTGAAGCTTTCTTT	CASLQGGEAFF
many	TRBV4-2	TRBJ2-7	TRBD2	TGTGCCAGCAGCCAAGCTAGCGGGAGGATTGACCGGGCCTACGAGCAGTACTTC	CASSQASGRIDRAYEQYF
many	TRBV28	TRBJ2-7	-	TGTGCCAGCAGTACTGGGGGGATTACCTACGAGCAGTACTTC	CASSTGGITYEQYF
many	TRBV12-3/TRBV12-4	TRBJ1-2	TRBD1	TGTGCCAGCAGGCCAGGACAGGGATCGCACTATGGCTACACCTTC	CASRPGQGSHYGYTF
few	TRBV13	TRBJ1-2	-	TGTGCCAGCAGTTCGTGGTCCAGGGGCGTGAACTATGGCTACACCTTC	CASSSWSRGVNYGYTF
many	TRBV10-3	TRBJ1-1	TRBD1	TGTGCCACTGGGACAGGGGCGAGGGGCACTGAAGCTTTCTTT	CATGTGARGTEAFF
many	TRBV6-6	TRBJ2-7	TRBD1	TGTGCCACCTACAACAACCAGGACAGGGGGCTGGAGCAGTACTTC	CATYNNQDRGLEQYF
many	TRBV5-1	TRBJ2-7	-	TGCGCCAGCAGCGCAGGACCCCTCCAAAAGGAGCAGTACTTC	CASSAGPLQKEQYF
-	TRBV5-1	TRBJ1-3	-	TGCGCCAGCAGCTTGGAAGGAAACACCATATATTTT	CASSLEGNTIYF